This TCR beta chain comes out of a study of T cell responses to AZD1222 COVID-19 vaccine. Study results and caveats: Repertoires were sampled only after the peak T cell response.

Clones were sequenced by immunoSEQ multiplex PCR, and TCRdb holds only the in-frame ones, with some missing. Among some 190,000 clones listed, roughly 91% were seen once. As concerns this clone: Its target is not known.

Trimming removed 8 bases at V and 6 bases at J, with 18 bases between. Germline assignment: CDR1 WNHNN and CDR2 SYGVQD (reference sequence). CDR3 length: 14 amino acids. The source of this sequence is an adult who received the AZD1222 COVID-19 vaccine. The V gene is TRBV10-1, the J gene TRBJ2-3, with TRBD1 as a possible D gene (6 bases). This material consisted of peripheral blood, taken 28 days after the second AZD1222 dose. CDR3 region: CASVRYRAPDTQYF. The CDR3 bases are TGCGCCAGCGTTAGGTACAGGGCTCCTGATACGCAGTATTTT.